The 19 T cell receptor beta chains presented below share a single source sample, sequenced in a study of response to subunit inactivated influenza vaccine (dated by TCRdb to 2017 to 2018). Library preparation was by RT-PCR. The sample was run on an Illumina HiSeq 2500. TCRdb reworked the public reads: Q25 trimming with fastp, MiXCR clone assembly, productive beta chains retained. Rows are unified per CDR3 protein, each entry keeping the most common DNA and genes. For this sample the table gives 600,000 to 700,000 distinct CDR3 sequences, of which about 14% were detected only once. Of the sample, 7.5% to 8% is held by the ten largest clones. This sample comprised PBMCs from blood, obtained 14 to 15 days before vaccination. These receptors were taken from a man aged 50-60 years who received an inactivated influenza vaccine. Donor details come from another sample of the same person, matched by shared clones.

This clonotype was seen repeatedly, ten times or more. DNA for the CDR3: TGTGCCAGCAGACTTACAGGGGGCACTGAAGCTTTCTTT. It is translated as CASRLTGGTEAFF. This chain joins TRBV27 and TRBJ1-1; 8 bases are a match to TRBD1. The V and J ends lost 6 bases and 4 bases, in that order; junction bases with no gene match: 4. CDR1 and CDR2 (germline): MNHEY, SMNVEV (reference sequence). The CDR3 totals 13 residues.

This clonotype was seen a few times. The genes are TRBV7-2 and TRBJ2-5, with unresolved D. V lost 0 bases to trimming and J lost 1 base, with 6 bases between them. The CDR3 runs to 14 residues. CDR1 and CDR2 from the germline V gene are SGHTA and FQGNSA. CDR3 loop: CASSLAPGQETQYF. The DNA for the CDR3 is TGTGCCAGCAGCTTAGCGCCCGGCCAAGAGACCCAGTACTTC.

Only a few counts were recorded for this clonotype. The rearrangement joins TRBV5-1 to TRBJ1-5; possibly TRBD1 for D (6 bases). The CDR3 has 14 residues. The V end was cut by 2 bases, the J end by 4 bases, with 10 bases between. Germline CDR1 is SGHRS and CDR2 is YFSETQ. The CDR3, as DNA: TGCGCCAGCAGCTTAGGGACAAGGAATCAGCCCCAGCATTTT. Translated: CASSLGTRNQPQHF.

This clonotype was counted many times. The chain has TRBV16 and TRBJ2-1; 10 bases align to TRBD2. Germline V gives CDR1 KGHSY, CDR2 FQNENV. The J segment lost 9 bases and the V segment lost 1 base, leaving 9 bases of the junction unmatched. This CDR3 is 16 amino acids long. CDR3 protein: CASSQWLAGVSSEQFF. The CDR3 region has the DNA TGTGCCAGCAGCCAATGGCTAGCGGGGGTTTCGAGTGAGCAGTTCTTC.

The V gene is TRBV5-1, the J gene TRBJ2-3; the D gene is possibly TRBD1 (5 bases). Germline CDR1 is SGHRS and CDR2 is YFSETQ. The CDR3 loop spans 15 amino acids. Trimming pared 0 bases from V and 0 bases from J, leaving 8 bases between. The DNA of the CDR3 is TGCGCCAGCAGCTTGGCCCGACAGAGCACAGATACGCAGTATTTT. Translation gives CASSLARQSTDTQYF.

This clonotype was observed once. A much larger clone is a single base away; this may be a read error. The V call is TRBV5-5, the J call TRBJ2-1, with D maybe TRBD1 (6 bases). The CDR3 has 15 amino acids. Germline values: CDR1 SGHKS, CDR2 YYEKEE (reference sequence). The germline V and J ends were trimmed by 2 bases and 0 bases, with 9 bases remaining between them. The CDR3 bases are TGTGCCAGCAGCTTCGGACAGAGCTCCTACAATGAGCAGTTCTTC. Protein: CASSFGQSSYNEQFF.

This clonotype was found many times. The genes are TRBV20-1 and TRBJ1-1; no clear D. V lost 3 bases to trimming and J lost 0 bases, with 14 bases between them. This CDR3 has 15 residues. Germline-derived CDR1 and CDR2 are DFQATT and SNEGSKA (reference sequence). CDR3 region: CSASLDQTMNTEAFF. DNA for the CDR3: TGCAGTGCTAGCCTAGATCAGACTATGAACACTGAAGCTTTCTTT.

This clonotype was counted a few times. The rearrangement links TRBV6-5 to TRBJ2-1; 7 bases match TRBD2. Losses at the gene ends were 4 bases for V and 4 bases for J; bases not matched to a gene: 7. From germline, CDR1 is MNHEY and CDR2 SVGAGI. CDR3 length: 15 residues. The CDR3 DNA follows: TGTGCCAGCAGTTCCAGGCTAGCGGTATACAATGAGCAGTTCTTC. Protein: CASSSRLAVYNEQFF.

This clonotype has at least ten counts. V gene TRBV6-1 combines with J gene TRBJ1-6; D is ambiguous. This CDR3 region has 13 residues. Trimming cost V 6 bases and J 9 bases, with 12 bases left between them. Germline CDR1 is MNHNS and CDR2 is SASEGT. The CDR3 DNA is TGTGCCAGCAGACTAAATCTGGGTTCACCCCTCCACTTT. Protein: CASRLNLGSPLHF.

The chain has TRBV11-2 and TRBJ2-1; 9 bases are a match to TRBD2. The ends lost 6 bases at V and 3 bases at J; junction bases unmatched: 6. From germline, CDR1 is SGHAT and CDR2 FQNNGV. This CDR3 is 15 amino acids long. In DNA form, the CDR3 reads TGTGCCAGCAGTTCCCTAGCGGGAAACTACAATGAGCAGTTCTTC. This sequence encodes CASSSLAGNYNEQFF.

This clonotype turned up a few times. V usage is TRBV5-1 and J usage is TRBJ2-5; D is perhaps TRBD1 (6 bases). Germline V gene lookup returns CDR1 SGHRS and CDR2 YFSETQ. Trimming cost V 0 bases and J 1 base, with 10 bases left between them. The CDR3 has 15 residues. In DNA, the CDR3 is TGCGCCAGCAGCTTGGAGGGGACACCCCAAGAGACCCAGTACTTC. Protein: CASSLEGTPQETQYF.

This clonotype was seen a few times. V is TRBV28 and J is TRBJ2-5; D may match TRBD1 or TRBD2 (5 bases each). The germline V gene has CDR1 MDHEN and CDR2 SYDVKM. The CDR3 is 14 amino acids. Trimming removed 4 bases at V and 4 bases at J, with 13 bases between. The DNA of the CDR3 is TGTGCCAGCAGTTCCCCCGGGACCGCAGAGACCCAGTACTTC. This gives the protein CASSSPGTAETQYF.

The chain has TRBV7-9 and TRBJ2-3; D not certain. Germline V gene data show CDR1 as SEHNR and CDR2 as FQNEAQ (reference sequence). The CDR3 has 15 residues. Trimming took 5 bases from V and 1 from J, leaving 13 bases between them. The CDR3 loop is CASSQARARTDTQYF. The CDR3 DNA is TGTGCCAGCAGCCAAGCCCGGGCTCGCACAGATACGCAGTATTTT.

CDR3 loop: CASSLWDAQGYEQYF. The CDR3 bases are TGTGCCAGCAGCTTATGGGACGCGCAGGGGTACGAGCAGTACTTC. The V and J genes are TRBV7-2 and TRBJ2-7; D perhaps matches TRBD1 (6 bases). The V end was cut by 2 bases, the J end by 4 bases, with 15 bases between. In germline, CDR1 is SGHTA, CDR2 FQGNSA. The CDR3 contains 15 residues.

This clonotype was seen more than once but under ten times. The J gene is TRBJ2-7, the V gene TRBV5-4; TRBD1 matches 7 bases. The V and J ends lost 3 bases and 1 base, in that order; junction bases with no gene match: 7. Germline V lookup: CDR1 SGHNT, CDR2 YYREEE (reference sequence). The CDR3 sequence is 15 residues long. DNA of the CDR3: TGTGCCAGCAGCTCAACCGGGACAGCATCCTACGAGCAGTACTTC. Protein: CASSSTGTASYEQYF.

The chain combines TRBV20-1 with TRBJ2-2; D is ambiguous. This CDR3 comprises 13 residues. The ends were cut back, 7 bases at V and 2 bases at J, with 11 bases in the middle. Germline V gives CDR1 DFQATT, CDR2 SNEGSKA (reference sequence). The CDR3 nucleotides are TGCAGTGTTTCAGGACCCAACACCGGGGAGCTGTTTTTT. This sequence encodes CSVSGPNTGELFF.

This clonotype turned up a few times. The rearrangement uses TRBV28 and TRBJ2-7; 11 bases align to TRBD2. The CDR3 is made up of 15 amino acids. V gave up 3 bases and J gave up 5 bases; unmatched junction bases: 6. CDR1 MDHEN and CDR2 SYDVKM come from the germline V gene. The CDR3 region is CASSLVAGGSNEQYF. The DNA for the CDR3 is TGTGCCAGCAGTTTGGTAGCGGGAGGGTCCAACGAGCAGTACTTC.

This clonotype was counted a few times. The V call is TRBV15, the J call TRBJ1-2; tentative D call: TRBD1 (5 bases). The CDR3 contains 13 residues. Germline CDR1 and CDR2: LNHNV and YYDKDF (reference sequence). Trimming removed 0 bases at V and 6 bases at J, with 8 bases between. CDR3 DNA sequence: TGTGCCACCAGCAGAGAAGAGGGGAATGGCTACACCTTC. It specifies CATSREEGNGYTF.

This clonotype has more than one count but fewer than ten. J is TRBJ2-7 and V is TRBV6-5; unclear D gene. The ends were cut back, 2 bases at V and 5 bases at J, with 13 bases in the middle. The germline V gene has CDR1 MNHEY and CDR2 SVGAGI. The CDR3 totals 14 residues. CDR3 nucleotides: TGTGCCAGCAGTTACGGAAAGGGTCACCACGAGCAGTACTTC. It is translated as CASSYGKGHHEQYF.